The present T cell receptor (beta chain) was sequenced within a study of blood T cells in healthy people across ages. Through a sample-barcoded 5' primer and a J-beta primer mix, a second PCR was run for roughly 6 to 11 cycles. TCRdb independently ran MiXCR on the 5' RACE reads; one entry per CDR3 protein. The sample holds hundreds of thousands of distinct CDR3 sequences, around 24% seen once. Per sample, at least 6 micrograms of total RNA were extracted. CDR3 length equals 15 residues. Trimming at V came to 5 bases and at J to 2 bases, leaving 8 bases not matched to a gene. The germline CDR1 and CDR2 sequences are MDHEN and SYDVKM. This sample also appeared in a second study, on T cells of mothers and their children.

The chain employs TRBV28 and TRBJ1-1; 7 nucleotides agree with TRBD1. The sample was blood. The receptor was derived from a boy younger than 18 in good health. The CDR3 here is CASSQTRGPNTEAFF. In nucleotides, the CDR3 is TGTGCCAGCAGTCAGACGAGGGGGCCAAACACTGAAGCTTTCTTT.